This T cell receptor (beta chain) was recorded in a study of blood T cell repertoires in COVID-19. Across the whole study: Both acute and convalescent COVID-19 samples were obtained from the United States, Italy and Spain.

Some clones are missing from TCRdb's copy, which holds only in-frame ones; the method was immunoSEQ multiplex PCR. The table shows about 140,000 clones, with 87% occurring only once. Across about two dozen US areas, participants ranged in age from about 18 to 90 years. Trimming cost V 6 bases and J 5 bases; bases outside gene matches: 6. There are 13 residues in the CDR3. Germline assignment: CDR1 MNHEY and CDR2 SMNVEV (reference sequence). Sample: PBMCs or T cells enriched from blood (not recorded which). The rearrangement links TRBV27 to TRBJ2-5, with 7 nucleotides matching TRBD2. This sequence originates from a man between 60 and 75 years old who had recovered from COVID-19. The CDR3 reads CASSPRREETQYF. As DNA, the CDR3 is TGTGCCAGCAGCCCAAGGCGGGAGGAGACCCAGTACTTC.